Listed below are T cell receptor beta chains from one sample, sequenced in a study of T cell responses to AZD1222 COVID-19 vaccine. Clones were sequenced by immunoSEQ multiplex PCR, and TCRdb holds only the in-frame ones, with some missing. The table includes some 99,000 clones, about 89% detected once. This specimen was peripheral blood, taken on day 0 of AZD1222 vaccination. These receptors all stem from an adult in good health. CDR3s include the opening cysteine and the closing phenylalanine or tryptophan. D genes are given only for firm matches. Clone size is given for some rows only: seen once, a few or many times, or a class if the clone is expanded.

d_gene	v_gene	abundance	j_gene	CDR3nt	CDR3aa
-	TRBV5-4	-	TRBJ1-2	TGTGCCAGCTCGGGCAGGGACTATGGCTACACCTTC	CASSGRDYGYTF
-	TRBV30	-	TRBJ2-7	TGTGCCTGGAGTGTACAGCTCTACGAGCAGTACTTC	CAWSVQLYEQYF
TRBD1	TRBV6-1	-	TRBJ2-7	TGTGCCAGCAGTGAAGCGCAGGGGGACTACTTC	CASSEAQGDYF
-	TRBV9	-	TRBJ1-5	TGTGCCAGCAGCGTAGGAGCGGAAGCGGGGAGGCCCCAGCATTTT	CASSVGAEAGRPQHF
-	TRBV3-1/TRBV3-2	-	TRBJ1-3	TGTGCCAGCAGCCGCATTTCCTCTGGAAACACCATATATTTT	CASSRISSGNTIYF
TRBD2	TRBV5-8	-	TRBJ2-1	TGTGCCAGCGTATGGAGCGGGAGTGGTGATGAGCAGTTCTTC	CASVWSGSGDEQFF
-	TRBV25-1	-	TRBJ1-4	TGTGCCAGCAGTGAGGGGGGGGTCAGCTGGTATGAAAAACTGTTTTTT	CASSEGGVSWYEKLFF
-	TRBV18	-	TRBJ1-5	TGTGCCAGCTCACCGGATCAGAATAGCAATCAGCCCCAGCATTTT	CASSPDQNSNQPQHF
-	TRBV4-1	-	TRBJ1-5	TGCGCCAGCAGCCAAACGCAGGGATCTAATCAGCCCCAGCATTTT	CASSQTQGSNQPQHF
TRBD2	TRBV27	-	TRBJ2-7	TGTGCCAGCAGTCGCTCACTAGCGGGGGCTCCATACTACGAGCAGTACTTC	CASSRSLAGAPYYEQYF
-	TRBV18	-	TRBJ2-3	TGTGCCAGCTCCCTCGGCGAAGATACGCAGTATTTT	CASSLGEDTQYF
TRBD1	TRBV9	-	TRBJ2-3	TGTGCCAGCAGCGTATTAGCTTGGGACAGTGACCATACGCAGTATTTT	CASSVLAWDSDHTQYF
-	TRBV30	-	TRBJ1-3	TGTGCCTGGAGCCCTAACAGCTCTGGAAACACCATATATTTT	CAWSPNSSGNTIYF
-	TRBV28	-	TRBJ1-3	TGTGCCAGCCTTTTGAGTGGAGGAAACACCATATATTTT	CASLLSGGNTIYF
-	TRBV6-6	-	TRBJ1-5	TGTGCCAGCAGTTACTCGGGTAGCCTCACGGAGCCCCAGCATTTT	CASSYSGSLTEPQHF
-	TRBV18	-	TRBJ1-5	TGTGCCAGCTCACCACTACGGGAGCAGCCCCAGCATTTT	CASSPLREQPQHF
-	TRBV29-1	-	TRBJ1-3	TGCAGCGTTGAGACAAGCGGAAACACCATATATTTT	CSVETSGNTIYF
TRBD1	TRBV19	-	TRBJ2-7	TGTGCCAGTAGCACGGGACAGGGTTACTACGAGCAGTACTTC	CASSTGQGYYEQYF
TRBD1	TRBV11-1	-	TRBJ1-2	TGTGCCAGCAGCTCACCGACAGGGGCCTATGGCTACACCTTC	CASSSPTGAYGYTF
-	TRBV29-1	-	TRBJ1-2	TGCAGCGTTGAGAGCAGGCTTTTCCATGGCTACACCTTC	CSVESRLFHGYTF
TRBD1	TRBV5-1	-	TRBJ1-1	TGCGCCAGCAGCTTGCCCGGGACAGGGGTTGATGAAGCTTTCTTT	CASSLPGTGVDEAFF
-	TRBV11-2	-	TRBJ1-3	TGTGCCAGCAGCTTAACATGGAATGGAAACACCATATATTTT	CASSLTWNGNTIYF
-	TRBV9	once	TRBJ2-1	TGTGCCAGCAGCGTAGACCGGTACAATGAGCAGTTCTTC	CASSVDRYNEQFF
-	TRBV7-9	-	TRBJ2-3	TGTGCCAGCAGCTCGCCCTCCTGGGACCTGGTTGGGGATACGCAGTATTTT	CASSSPSWDLVGDTQYF
-	TRBV2	-	TRBJ1-1	TGTGCCAGCAGTGCGTCGGGCGGTATTTCCATGAACACTGAAGCTTTCTTT	CASSASGGISMNTEAFF
-	TRBV5-8	once	TRBJ1-1	TGTGCCAGCAGCTCCCCGGACCCCGCTTTTGGCACTGAAGCTTTCTTT	CASSSPDPAFGTEAFF
-	TRBV7-9	-	TRBJ1-2	TGTGCCAGCAGCCGATCGGGCCTGACTAACTATGGCTACACCTTC	CASSRSGLTNYGYTF
TRBD2	TRBV2	-	TRBJ2-1	TGTGCCAGCAGTGACCTAGATCAAGCGGGAGGAACGAATGAGCAGTTCTTC	CASSDLDQAGGTNEQFF
-	TRBV4-1	-	TRBJ1-5	TGCGCCAGCAGCCAAGATCGGGGAGGGGGAGCCTATAGCAATCAGCCCCAGCATTTT	CASSQDRGGGAYSNQPQHF
TRBD2	TRBV11-2	few	TRBJ2-7	TGTGCCAGCAGCCTCGTCGGCGGACTGCGGACTAGCGGGAGTTACGAGCAGTACTTC	CASSLVGGLRTSGSYEQYF
-	TRBV2	-	TRBJ2-7	TGTGCCAGCAGTGAGGTCTACGAGCAGTACTTC	CASSEVYEQYF
TRBD1	TRBV10-3	-	TRBJ1-5	TGTGCCATCAGTGTCGGGACAGGGGGCAATCAGCCCCAGCATTTT	CAISVGTGGNQPQHF
-	TRBV2	-	TRBJ1-2	TGTGCCAGCATCCCCGACTCATCAAGGGGCTACACCTTC	CASIPDSSRGYTF
-	TRBV30	few	TRBJ2-6	TGTGCCTGGAGTGGCGGAGGGTCCGGGGCCAACGTCCTGACTTTC	CAWSGGGSGANVLTF
-	TRBV29-1	once	TRBJ2-2	TGCAGCGTGCTATACACCGGGGAGCTGTTTTTT	CSVLYTGELFF
-	TRBV28	once	TRBJ2-7	TGTGCCAGCAGGACAGGCCGGGGCGAGCAGTACTTC	CASRTGRGEQYF
-	TRBV6-5	once	TRBJ1-4	TGTGCCAGCAGTTACTGGAGGGATAATGAAAAACTGTTTTTT	CASSYWRDNEKLFF
-	TRBV9	-	TRBJ2-1	TGTGCCAGCAGCGTAGTAGGCGGGACACCAAACAATGAGCAGTTCTTC	CASSVVGGTPNNEQFF
-	TRBV30	once	TRBJ2-2	TGTGCCTGGAGTGTACAGGAAACCGGGGAGCTGTTTTTT	CAWSVQETGELFF
TRBD1	TRBV5-4	once	TRBJ1-5	TGTGCCAGCAGTCCAGGGGGGAGCAATCAGCCCCAGCATTTT	CASSPGGSNQPQHF
TRBD1	TRBV29-1	-	TRBJ1-1	TGCAGCGTTATGGACAGGCCTAACACTGAAGCTTTCTTT	CSVMDRPNTEAFF
-	TRBV6-5	-	TRBJ2-2	TGTGCCAGCAGACCCACTAACACCGGGGAGCTGTTTTTT	CASRPTNTGELFF
TRBD2	TRBV18	-	TRBJ2-1	TGTGCCAGCTCACCAATAAGCGGGGCCTCCTACAATGAGCAGTTCTTC	CASSPISGASYNEQFF
TRBD1	TRBV29-1	-	TRBJ2-1	TGCAGCGTTGGTGGGACAGTTTACAATGAGCAGTTCTTC	CSVGGTVYNEQFF
-	TRBV28	-	TRBJ1-2	TGTGCCAGCAGTTTATTTGGGGCAGCCTATGGCTACACCTTC	CASSLFGAAYGYTF
TRBD2	TRBV9	-	TRBJ2-5	TGTGCCAGCAGCGTAGGAGGACTAGCGGGGGGGCAAGAGACCCAGTACTTC	CASSVGGLAGGQETQYF
TRBD1	TRBV11-2	-	TRBJ2-1	TGTGCCAGCAGCTTAGGGGCTTTGACAGGGATCTCCTACAATGAGCAGTTCTTC	CASSLGALTGISYNEQFF
-	TRBV4-2	-	TRBJ2-2	TGTGCCAGCAGCCAAGGATTAGGGGCGGTTGCCGGGGAGCTGTTTTTT	CASSQGLGAVAGELFF
-	TRBV27	-	TRBJ2-2	TGTGCCAGCAGGGCCGGGACACAGGAAGGGGCCGGGGAGCTGTTTTTT	CASRAGTQEGAGELFF
-	TRBV10-2	-	TRBJ1-5	TGCGCCAGCAGTGCAGACTCTTCAGGGCAGCCCCAGCATTTT	CASSADSSGQPQHF
-	TRBV2	few	TRBJ1-1	TGTGCCAGCAGTGAACAGGGAGGGGACACTGAAGCTTTCTTT	CASSEQGGDTEAFF
TRBD1	TRBV18	-	TRBJ2-5	TGTGCCAGCTCACCGGGACAGCAAGAGACCCAGTACTTC	CASSPGQQETQYF
TRBD1	TRBV7-2	-	TRBJ2-5	TGTGCCAGCAGCTTTTCTAGGGGACAGCACCAAGAGACCCAGTACTTC	CASSFSRGQHQETQYF
-	TRBV25-1	-	TRBJ2-5	TGTGCCAGCAGTGAATATCTCCAGGCCGCGACCCAGTACTTC	CASSEYLQAATQYF
-	TRBV12-3/TRBV12-4	-	TRBJ2-6	TGTGCCAGCAGTTTTAGCGCCAACGTCCTGACTTTC	CASSFSANVLTF
-	TRBV23-1	-	TRBJ2-2	TGCGCCAGCAGTCACCTCCGAACCCCGGGGTGGGCCGGGGAGCTGTTTTTT	CASSHLRTPGWAGELFF